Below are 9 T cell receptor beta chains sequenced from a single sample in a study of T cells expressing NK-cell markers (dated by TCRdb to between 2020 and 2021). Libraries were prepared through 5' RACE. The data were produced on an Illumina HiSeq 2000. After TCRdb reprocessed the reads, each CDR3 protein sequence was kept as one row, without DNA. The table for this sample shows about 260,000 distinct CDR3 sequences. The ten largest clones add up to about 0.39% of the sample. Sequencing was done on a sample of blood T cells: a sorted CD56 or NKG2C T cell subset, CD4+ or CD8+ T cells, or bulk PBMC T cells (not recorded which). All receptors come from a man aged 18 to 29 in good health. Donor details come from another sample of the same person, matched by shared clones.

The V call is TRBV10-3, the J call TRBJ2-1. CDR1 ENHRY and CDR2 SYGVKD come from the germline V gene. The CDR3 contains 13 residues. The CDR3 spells CAIRGPATNEQFF.

CDR3 sequence: CASSFQRESAGELFF. The chain couples TRBV5-1 to TRBJ2-2; TCRdb's assignment of TRBD2 cannot be checked, as there is no DNA. Germline V lookup: CDR1 SGHRS, CDR2 YFSETQ. CDR3 length equals 15 residues. Variable domain in full (rest from reference TRBV5-1 and TRBJ2-2): KAGVTQTPRYLIKTRGQQVTLSCSPISGHRSVSWYQQTPGQGLQFLFEYFSETQRNKGNFPGRFSGRQFSNSRSEMNVSTLELGDSALYLCASSFQRESAGELFFGEGSRLTVL.

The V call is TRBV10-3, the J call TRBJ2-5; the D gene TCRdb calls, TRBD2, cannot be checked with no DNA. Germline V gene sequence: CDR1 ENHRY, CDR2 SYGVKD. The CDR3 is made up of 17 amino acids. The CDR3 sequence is CAISESGLADKKETQYF.

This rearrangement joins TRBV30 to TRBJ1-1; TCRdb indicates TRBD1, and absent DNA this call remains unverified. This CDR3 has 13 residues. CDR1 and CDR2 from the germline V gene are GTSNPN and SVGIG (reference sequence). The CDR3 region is CAWRAPGAREAFF.

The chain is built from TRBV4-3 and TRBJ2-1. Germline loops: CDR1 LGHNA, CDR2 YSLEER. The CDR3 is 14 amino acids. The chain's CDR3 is CASSQNVQMNEQFF.

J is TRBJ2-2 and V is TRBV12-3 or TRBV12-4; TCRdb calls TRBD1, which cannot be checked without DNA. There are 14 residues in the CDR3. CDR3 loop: CASRIPGYAGELFF.

The CDR3 sequence: CASSRTGTGYYEQYF. This sequence joins TRBV4-3 and TRBJ2-7; TCRdb designates TRBD1, a call that cannot be tested without DNA. Germline lookup yields CDR1 LGHNA and CDR2 YSLEER. The CDR3 extends over 15 amino acids.

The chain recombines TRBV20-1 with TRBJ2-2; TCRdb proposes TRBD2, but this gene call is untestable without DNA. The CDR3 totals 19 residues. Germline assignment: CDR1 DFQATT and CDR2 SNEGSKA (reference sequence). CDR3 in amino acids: CSARDRIVGGLTNTGELFF.

The CDR3 is CASNGGGGTPYYEQYF. This chain joins TRBV5-1 and TRBJ2-7; TCRdb reports TRBD1, a call that lacks DNA to check it against. CDR3 length: 16 residues. Germline V CDR1 and CDR2: SGHRS, YFSETQ.